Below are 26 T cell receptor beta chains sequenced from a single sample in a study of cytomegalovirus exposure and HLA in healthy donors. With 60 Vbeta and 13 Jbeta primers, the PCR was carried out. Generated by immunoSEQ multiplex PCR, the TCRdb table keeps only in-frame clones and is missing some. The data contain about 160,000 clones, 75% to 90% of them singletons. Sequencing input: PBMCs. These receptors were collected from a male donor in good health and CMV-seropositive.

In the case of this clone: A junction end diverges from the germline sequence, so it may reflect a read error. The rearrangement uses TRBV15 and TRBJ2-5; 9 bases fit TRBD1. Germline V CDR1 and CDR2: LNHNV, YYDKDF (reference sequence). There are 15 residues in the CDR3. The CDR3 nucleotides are TGTGCCACCAGCAGAGTGGGACAGGGTAGAGAGACCCGGTACTTC. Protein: CATSRVGQGRETRYF. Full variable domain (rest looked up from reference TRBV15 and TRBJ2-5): DAMVIQNPRYQVTQFGKPVTLSCSQTLNHNVMYWYQQKSSQAPKLLFHYYDKDFNNEADTPDNFQSRRPNTSFCFLDIRSPGLGDTAMYLCATSRVGQGRETRYFGPGTRLLVL.

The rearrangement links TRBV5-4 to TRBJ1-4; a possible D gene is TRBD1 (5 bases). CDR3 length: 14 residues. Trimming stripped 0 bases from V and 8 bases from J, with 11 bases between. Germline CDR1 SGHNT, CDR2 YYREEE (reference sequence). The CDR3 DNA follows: TGTGCCAGCAGCTTGGCTGGAGGGACGGAAAAACTGTTTTTT. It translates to CASSLAGGTEKLFF.

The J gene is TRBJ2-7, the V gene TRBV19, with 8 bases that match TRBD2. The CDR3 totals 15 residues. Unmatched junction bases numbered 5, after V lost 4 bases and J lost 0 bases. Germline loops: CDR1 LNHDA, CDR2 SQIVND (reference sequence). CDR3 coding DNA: TGTGCCAGTAGTAGATCCGGGACTAGCTCCTACGAGCAGTACTTC. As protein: CASSRSGTSSYEQYF.

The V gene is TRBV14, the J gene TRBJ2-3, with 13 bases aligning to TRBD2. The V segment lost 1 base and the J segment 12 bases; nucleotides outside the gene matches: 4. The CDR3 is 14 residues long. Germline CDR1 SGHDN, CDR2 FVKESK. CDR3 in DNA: TGTGCCAGCAGCCAAGCCGGACTAGCGGGAGAACAGTATTTT. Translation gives CASSQAGLAGEQYF.

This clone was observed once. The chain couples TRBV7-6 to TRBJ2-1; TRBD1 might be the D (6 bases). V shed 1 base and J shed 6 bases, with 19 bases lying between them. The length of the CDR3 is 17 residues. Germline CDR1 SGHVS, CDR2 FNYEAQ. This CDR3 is CASSLVGAGAVLNEQFF. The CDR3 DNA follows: TGTGCCAGCAGCTTAGTCGGGGCAGGGGCAGTCCTCAATGAGCAGTTCTTC.

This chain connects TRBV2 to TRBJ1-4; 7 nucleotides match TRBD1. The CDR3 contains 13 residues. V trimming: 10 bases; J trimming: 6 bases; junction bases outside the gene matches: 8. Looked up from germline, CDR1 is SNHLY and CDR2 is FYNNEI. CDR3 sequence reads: CATVRDSYEKLFF. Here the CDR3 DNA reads TGTGCCACCGTACGGGACAGTTATGAAAAACTGTTTTTT. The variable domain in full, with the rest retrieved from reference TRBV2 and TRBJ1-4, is EPEVTQTPSHQVTQMGQEVILRCVPISNHLYFYWYRQILGQKVEFLVSFYNNEISEKSEIFDDQFSVERPDGSNFTLKIRSTKLEDSAMYFCATVRDSYEKLFFGSGTQLSVL.

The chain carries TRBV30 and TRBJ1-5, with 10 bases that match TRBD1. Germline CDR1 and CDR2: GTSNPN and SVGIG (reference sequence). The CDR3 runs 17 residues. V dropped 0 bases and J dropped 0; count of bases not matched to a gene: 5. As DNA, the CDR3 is TGTGCCTGGAGTGTGGGACAGGGGCATTATAGCAATCAGCCCCAGCATTTT. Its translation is CAWSVGQGHYSNQPQHF.

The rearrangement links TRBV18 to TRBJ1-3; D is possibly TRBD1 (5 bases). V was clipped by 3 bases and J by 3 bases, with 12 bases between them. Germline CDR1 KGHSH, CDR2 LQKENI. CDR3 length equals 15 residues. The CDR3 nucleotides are TGTGCCAGCTCACCTCAGGGCTCTGGTGGAAACACCATATATTTT. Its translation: CASSPQGSGGNTIYF. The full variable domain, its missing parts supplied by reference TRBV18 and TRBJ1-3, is NAGVMQNPRHLVRRRGQEARLRCSPMKGHSHVYWYRQLPEEGLKFMVYLQKENIIDESGMPKERFSAEFPKEGPSILRIQQVVRGDSAAYFCASSPQGSGGNTIYFGEGSWLTVV.

CDR3 protein: CASRGRFSSYEQYF. For the CDR3, the DNA is TGTGCCAGTAGAGGCAGGTTTAGCTCCTACGAGCAGTACTTC. The chain has TRBV19 and TRBJ2-7; D call uncertain. V lost 6 bases and J lost 0, with 12 bases in between. The CDR3 has 14 residues. The germline CDR1 and CDR2 sequences are LNHDA and SQIVND (reference sequence).

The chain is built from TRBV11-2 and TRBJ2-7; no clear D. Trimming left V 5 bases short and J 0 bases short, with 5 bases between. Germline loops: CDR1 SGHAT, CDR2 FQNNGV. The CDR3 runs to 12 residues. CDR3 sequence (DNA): TGTGCCAGCAGCGTCAGCTCCTACGAGCAGTACTTC. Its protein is CASSVSSYEQYF.

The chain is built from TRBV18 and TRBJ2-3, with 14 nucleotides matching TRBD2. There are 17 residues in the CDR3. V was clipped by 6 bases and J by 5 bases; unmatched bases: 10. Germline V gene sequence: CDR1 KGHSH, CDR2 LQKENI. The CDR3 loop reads CASSQITGTSGGDTQYF. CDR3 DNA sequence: TGTGCCAGCTCTCAAATTACCGGGACTAGCGGGGGAGATACGCAGTATTTT.

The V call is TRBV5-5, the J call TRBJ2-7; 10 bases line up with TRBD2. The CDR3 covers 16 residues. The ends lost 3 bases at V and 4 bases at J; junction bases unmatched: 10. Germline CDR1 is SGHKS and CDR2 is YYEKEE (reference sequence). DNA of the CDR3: TGTGCCAGCAGCTCCTTTAGCGGGAGGACCGAATACGAGCAGTACTTC. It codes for CASSSFSGRTEYEQYF.

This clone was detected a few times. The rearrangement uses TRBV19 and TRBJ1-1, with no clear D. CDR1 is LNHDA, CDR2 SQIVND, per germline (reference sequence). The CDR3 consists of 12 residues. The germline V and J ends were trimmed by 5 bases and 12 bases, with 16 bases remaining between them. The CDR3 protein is CASSFEGGGTFF. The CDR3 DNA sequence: TGTGCCAGTAGTTTTGAGGGCGGAGGAACTTTCTTT.

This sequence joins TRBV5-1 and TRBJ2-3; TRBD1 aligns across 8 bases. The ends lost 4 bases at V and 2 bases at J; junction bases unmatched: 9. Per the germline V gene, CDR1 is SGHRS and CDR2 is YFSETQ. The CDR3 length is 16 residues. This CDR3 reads CASSHPRDRSTDTQYF. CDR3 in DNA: TGCGCCAGCAGCCACCCCCGGGACAGGTCCACAGATACGCAGTATTTT.

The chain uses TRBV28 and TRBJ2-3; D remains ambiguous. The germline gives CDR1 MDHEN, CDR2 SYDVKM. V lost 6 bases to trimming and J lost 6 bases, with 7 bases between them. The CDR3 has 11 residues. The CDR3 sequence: CASRSEDTQYF. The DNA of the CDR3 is TGTGCCAGCAGATCGGAGGATACGCAGTATTTT.

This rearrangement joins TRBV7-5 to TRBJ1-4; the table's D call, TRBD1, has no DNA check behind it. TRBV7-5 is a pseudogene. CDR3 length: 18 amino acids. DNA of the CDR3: TGTGTCAGAAGCTTCATCGTACGCGACAGCGCAACTAATGAAAAACTGTTTTTT. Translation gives CVRSFIVRDSATNEKLFF.

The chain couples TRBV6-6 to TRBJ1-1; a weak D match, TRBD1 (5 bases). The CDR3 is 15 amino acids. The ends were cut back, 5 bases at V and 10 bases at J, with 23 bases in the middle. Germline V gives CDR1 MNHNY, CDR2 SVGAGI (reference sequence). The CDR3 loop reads CASSPTTAGIRGAFF. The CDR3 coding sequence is TGTGCCAGCAGTCCGACGACGGCCGGCATAAGGGGAGCTTTCTTT.

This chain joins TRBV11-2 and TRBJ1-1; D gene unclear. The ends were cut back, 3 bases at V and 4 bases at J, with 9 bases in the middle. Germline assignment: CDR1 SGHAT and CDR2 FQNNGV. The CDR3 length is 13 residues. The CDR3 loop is CASSFPGGTEAFF. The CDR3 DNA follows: TGTGCCAGCAGCTTTCCGGGAGGCACTGAAGCTTTCTTT. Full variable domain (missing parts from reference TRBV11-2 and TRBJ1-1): EAGVAQSPRYKIIEKRQSVAFWCNPISGHATLYWYQQILGQGPKLLIQFQNNGVVDDSQLPKDRFSAERLKGVDSTLKIQPAKLEDSAVYLCASSFPGGTEAFFGQGTRLTVV.

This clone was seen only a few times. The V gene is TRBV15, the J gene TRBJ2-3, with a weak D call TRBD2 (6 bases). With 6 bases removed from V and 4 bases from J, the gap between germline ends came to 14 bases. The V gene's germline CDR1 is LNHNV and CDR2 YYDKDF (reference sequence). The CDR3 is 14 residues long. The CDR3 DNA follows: TGTGCCACCAGTGGCGGCGGGGCCCCAGATACGCAGTATTTT. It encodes CATSGGGAPDTQYF. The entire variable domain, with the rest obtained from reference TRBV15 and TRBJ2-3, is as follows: DAMVIQNPRYQVTQFGKPVTLSCSQTLNHNVMYWYQQKSSQAPKLLFHYYDKDFNNEADTPDNFQSRRPNTSFCFLDIRSPGLGDTAMYLCATSGGGAPDTQYFGPGTRLTVL.

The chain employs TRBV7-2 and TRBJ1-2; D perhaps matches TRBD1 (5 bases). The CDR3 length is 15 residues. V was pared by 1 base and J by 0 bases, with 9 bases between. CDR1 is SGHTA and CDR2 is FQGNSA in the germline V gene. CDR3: CASSLGQGSNYGYTF. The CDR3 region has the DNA TGTGCCAGCAGCTTAGGGCAGGGATCTAACTATGGCTACACCTTC.

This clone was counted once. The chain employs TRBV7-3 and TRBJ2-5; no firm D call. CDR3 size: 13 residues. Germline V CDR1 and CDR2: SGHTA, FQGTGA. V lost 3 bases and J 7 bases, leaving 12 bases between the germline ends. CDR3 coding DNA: TGTGCCAGCAGCTTCGGGTCACTGGGGACCCAGTACTTC. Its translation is CASSFGSLGTQYF.

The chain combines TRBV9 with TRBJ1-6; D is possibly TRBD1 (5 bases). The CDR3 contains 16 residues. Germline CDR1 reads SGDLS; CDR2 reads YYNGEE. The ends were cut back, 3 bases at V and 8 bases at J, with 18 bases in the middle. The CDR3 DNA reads TGTGCCAGCAGCGCGGCCTGGGGGGGTGAGGATTCACCCCTCCACTTT. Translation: CASSAAWGGEDSPLHF.

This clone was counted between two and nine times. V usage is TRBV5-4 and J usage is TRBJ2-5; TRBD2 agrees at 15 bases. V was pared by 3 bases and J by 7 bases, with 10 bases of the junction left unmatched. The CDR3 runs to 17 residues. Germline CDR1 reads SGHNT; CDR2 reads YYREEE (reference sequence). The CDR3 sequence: CASSSSGTSGRLGTQYF. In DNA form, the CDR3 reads TGTGCCAGCAGCTCGAGCGGGACTAGCGGGAGGCTGGGGACCCAGTACTTC.

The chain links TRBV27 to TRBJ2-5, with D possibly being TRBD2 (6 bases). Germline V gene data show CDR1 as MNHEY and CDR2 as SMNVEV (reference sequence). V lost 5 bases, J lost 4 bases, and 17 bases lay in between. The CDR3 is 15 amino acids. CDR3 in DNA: TGTGCCAGCAGTCCCCCAACGGGACTCCGAGAGACCCAGTACTTC. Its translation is CASSPPTGLRETQYF.

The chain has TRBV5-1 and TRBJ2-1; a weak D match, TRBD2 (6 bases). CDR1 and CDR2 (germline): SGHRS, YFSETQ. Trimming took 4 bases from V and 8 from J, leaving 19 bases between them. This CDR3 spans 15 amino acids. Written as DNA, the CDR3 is TGCGCCAGCAGCCTAGCGACAAACCGGGCCGATGAGCAGTTCTTC. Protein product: CASSLATNRADEQFF.

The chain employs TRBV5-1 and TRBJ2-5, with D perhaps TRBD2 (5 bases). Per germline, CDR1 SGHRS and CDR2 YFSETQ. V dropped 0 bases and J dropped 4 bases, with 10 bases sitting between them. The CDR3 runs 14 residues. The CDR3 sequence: CASSLGGQLETQYF. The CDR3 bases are TGCGCCAGCAGCTTGGGAGGGCAACTAGAGACCCAGTACTTC.